Listed below are T cell receptor beta chains from one sample, sequenced in a study of ipilimumab plus nivolumab after autologous stem cell transplantation. TCRdb keeps only in-frame clones here, not all; method: immunoSEQ multiplex PCR. The sample yields approximately 5,300 clones, around 66% seen once. Sequences were derived from PBMCs, sampled in a trial of ipilimumab plus nivolumab as post-transplant consolidation. These receptors all stem from a male donor with multiple myeloma. Both conserved end residues are part of each CDR3. Each record gives: D gene, clone size, V gene, CDR3 length, J gene, CDR3 DNA, CDR3 protein. A D gene is named only where the DNA matches it firmly. Only part of the rows carry a size: once, few, many, or a class if the clone is expanded.

>TRBD2|.|TRBV11-2|16|TRBJ2-7
TGTGCCAGCAGCTTAGTCTCCCCCGGGACTAGCGGCGAGCAGTACTTC
CASSLVSPGTSGEQYF
>TRBD1|.|TRBV28|15|TRBJ2-5
TGTGCCAGCAGTTCACTACAGGGGGCCCAAGAGACCCAGTACTTC
CASSSLQGAQETQYF
>.|.|TRBV28|13|TRBJ1-2
TGTGCCAGCAGCCTAACAGGGTACGGTGGCTACACCTTC
CASSLTGYGGYTF
>TRBD2|.|TRBV2|15|TRBJ2-3
TGTGCCAGCAGTGAATTCCGGGGGGGGTCAGATACGCAGTATTTT
CASSEFRGGSDTQYF
>.|.|TRBV10-3|18|TRBJ1-5
TGTGCCATCAGTGAGGGGCCCGGTACCCCCGGGCGCAATCAGCCCCAGCATTTT
CAISEGPGTPGRNQPQHF
>.|.|TRBV11-2|16|TRBJ1-1
TGTGCCAGCAGCTTAGGAGGTGGGGTCCCGAACACTGAAGCTTTCTTT
CASSLGGGVPNTEAFF
>TRBD2|large|TRBV27|17|TRBJ2-7
TGTGCCAGCAGTTCTTACCTTGGGGGGGTCAACTCCTACGAGCAGTACTTC
CASSSYLGGVNSYEQYF
>TRBD2|.|TRBV30|20|TRBJ2-4
TGTGCCTGGGGCCCCCAGCCTAGCGGGCCATATCGGCTAGCCAAAAACATTCAGTACTTC
CAWGPQPSGPYRLAKNIQYF
>TRBD1|.|TRBV6-1|15|TRBJ1-5
TGTGCCAGCACACGGACAGGGGATGGCAATCAGCCCCAGCATTTT
CASTRTGDGNQPQHF
>.|.|TRBV18|13|TRBJ1-1
TGTGCCAGCTTTCCTACGAGGAACACTGAAGCTTTCTTT
CASFPTRNTEAFF
>.|.|TRBV7-2|11|TRBJ2-7
TGTGCCAGCAGCCCCTCCTACGAGCAGTACTTC
CASSPSYEQYF
>.|.|TRBV7-9|14|TRBJ1-6
TGTGCCAGCAGCTTAGCGGGGGATGGGTCACCCCTCCACTTT
CASSLAGDGSPLHF
>TRBD2|once|TRBV28|15|TRBJ2-7
TGTGCCAGCAGACAGACTAGCGGGAGGCTCCACGAGCAGTACTTC
CASRQTSGRLHEQYF
>TRBD1|.|TRBV5-6|19|TRBJ2-2
TGTGCCAGCAGCCCGGAGAGCGACAGGGAAGTTGTGTCCGGCGGGGAGCTGTTTTTT
CASSPESDREVVSGGELFF
>.|.|TRBV11-2|12|TRBJ2-3
TGTGCCAGCAGCTTAGGGGGGGATACGCAGTATTTT
CASSLGGDTQYF
>TRBD2|.|TRBV2|16|TRBJ2-1
TGTGCCAGCAGTGAAGGGGGGGGTACCTCGGTCCGGGAGCAGTTCTTC
CASSEGGGTSVREQFF
>.|.|TRBV4-2|15|TRBJ2-5
TGTGCCAGCAGCCAAGAAACAGAACGTCAAGAGACCCAGTACTTC
CASSQETERQETQYF
>.|.|TRBV5-4|19|TRBJ2-5
TGTGCCAGCACCACTCGGGGACAGGGGGGACTAGCGGATCAAGAGACCCAGTACTTC
CASTTRGQGGLADQETQYF
>TRBD1|.|TRBV5-1|14|TRBJ2-7
TGCGCCAGCAGCCTGGGACAGCCCCCTTACGAGCAGTACTTC
CASSLGQPPYEQYF
>.|few|TRBV7-2|12|TRBJ2-7
TGTGCCAGCAGCTCACTCCGTGGGGAGCAGTACTTC
CASSSLRGEQYF
>TRBD1|.|TRBV27|14|TRBJ2-7
TGTGCCAGCAGTTCAAGGACAGGGGCCTACGAGCAGTACTTC
CASSSRTGAYEQYF
>TRBD1|.|TRBV27|14|TRBJ2-1
TGTGCCAGTTCAGGGGGCGCGGGCTACAATGAGCAGTTCTTC
CASSGGAGYNEQFF
>.|.|TRBV6-6|15|TRBJ1-1
TGTGCCAGCAGCCCTCGTACGGGGGTAGGCACTGAAGCTTTCTTT
CASSPRTGVGTEAFF
>.|.|TRBV6-5|14|TRBJ2-3
TGTGCCAGCAGTTACTCCCAGGAGGAGGGTACGCAGTATTTT
CASSYSQEEGTQYF
>.|.|TRBV6-1|15|TRBJ1-3
TGTGCCAGCATAAGAGTCGGACAGCCTGGAAACACCATATATTTT
CASIRVGQPGNTIYF
>.|.|TRBV6-5|12|TRBJ2-1
TGTGCCAGCAGTTATCGGTACAATGAGCAGTTCTTC
CASSYRYNEQFF
>TRBD2|.|TRBV11-3|15|TRBJ2-1
TGTGCCAGCAGCCGGTTGGTAGCGGGAGTCAATGAGCAGTTCTTC
CASSRLVAGVNEQFF
>.|.|TRBV6-1|13|TRBJ2-7
TGTGCCAGCAGTACGTCAGGGGCCTACGAGCAGTACTTC
CASSTSGAYEQYF
>.|.|TRBV11-3|16|TRBJ2-3
TGTGCCAGCAGCCACCGGTCGGGGCGGGGAGGTGATACGCAGTATTTT
CASSHRSGRGGDTQYF
>.|.|TRBV6-1|11|TRBJ2-3
TGTGCCAGCACCGAGCAGGGTAGTGCGTATTTT
CASTEQGSAYF
>.|.|TRBV18|18|TRBJ2-3
TGTGCCAGCTCACCACCGGTAAACCCGGACAGAGGCACAGATACGCAGTATTTT
CASSPPVNPDRGTDTQYF
>.|few|TRBV10-3|12|TRBJ1-2
TGTGCCATCAGTGACACTAACTATGGCTACACCTTC
CAISDTNYGYTF
>.|.|TRBV11-1|12|TRBJ2-3
TGTGCCAGCAGCTTAGGGCGGGATACGCAGTATTTT
CASSLGRDTQYF
>.|.|TRBV5-1|14|TRBJ1-3
TGCGCCAGCAGTGGCGGGGCTGTTGGAAACACCATATATTTT
CASSGGAVGNTIYF
>TRBD1|.|TRBV6-6|13|TRBJ2-7
TGTGCCAGCAGTAAACGACAGGGGAGCGAGCAGTACTTC
CASSKRQGSEQYF
>TRBD2|.|TRBV9|13|TRBJ2-7
TGTGCCAGCAGCGTACTAGCGGGGGGTGAGCAGTACTTC
CASSVLAGGEQYF
>.|.|TRBV30|15|TRBJ2-3
TGTGCCTGGAAGCGACAGGCGATGAACACAGATACGCAGTATTTT
CAWKRQAMNTDTQYF
>TRBD1|.|TRBV27|12|TRBJ2-7
TGTGCCAGCGGGACAGGGTCCTACGAGCAGTACTTC
CASGTGSYEQYF
>.|few|TRBV12-1|18|TRBJ2-3
TGTGCCAGCAGCTCCTGGACTAGCGGGGGGGCCAGCACAGATACGCAGTATTTT
CASSSWTSGGASTDTQYF
>TRBD1|few|TRBV28|16|TRBJ1-5
TGTGCCAGCAGTTTACCCGGGACAGGGGGGAATCAGCCCCAGCATTTT
CASSLPGTGGNQPQHF
>.|few|TRBV18|14|TRBJ2-1
TGTGCCAGCTCATTACGGGGTACCTACAATGAGCAGTTCTTC
CASSLRGTYNEQFF
>TRBD1|.|TRBV7-3|14|TRBJ2-2
TGTGCCAGCAGCTTAAGCCAGGGGGCCGGGGAGCTGTTTTTT
CASSLSQGAGELFF
>.|once|TRBV4-3|19|TRBJ1-4
TGCGCCAGCAGCCAAGATCGCGGGGCGGCTCGGGTTTCTAATGAAAAACTGTTTTTT
CASSQDRGAARVSNEKLFF
>.|.|TRBV6-4|15|TRBJ2-1
TGTGCCAGCAGTGCGAGACAAGGTACCTACAATGAGCAGTTCTTC
CASSARQGTYNEQFF
>TRBD2|medium-sized|TRBV28|15|TRBJ2-1
TGTGCCAGCAGTTCACCTAGCGGGCTATACAATGAGCAGTTCTTC
CASSSPSGLYNEQFF
>.|.|TRBV9|14|TRBJ2-3
TGTGCCAGCAGCGCGGGACTCAGCACAGATACGCAGTATTTT
CASSAGLSTDTQYF
>.|.|TRBV4-1|15|TRBJ2-3
TGCGCCAGCAGCCAAGATTGGGGTAGCACAGATACGCAGTATTTT
CASSQDWGSTDTQYF
>.|few|TRBV5-5|16|TRBJ2-2
TGCGCCAGCAGCCAAGATAGGGCTGGGACGACCGGGGAGCTGTTTTTT
CASSQDRAGTTGELFF